The clone carrying this T cell receptor (beta chain) was observed a handful of times. Its antigen is still unknown. This sample was included in a study of human T cells and chemical hapten exposure. Time point specified: pre-sensitization, week 0. Treatment defined: therapeutic diphenylcyclopropenone sensitization with weekly scalp DPC. Study findings and constraints: Expanded TCR sets contained significantly more large CDR3 similarity clusters than controls. Sensitizing to DPC left TCRs with a frequency above 1 in 1000 unaltered.

V lost 7 bases and J lost 7, with 20 bases in between. Germline CDR1 MNHNY, CDR2 SVGAGI (reference sequence). The CDR3 covers 15 residues. The library put unique molecular identifiers onto individual cDNA molecules. MiXCR, run by TCRdb on the RACE reads, gives a single entry per CDR3 protein. Among approximately 260,000 distinct CDR3 sequences listed, around 7.7% were seen once. V usage is TRBV6-6 and J usage is TRBJ1-3; TRBD1 might be the D (5 bases). Sequencing was performed on whole blood, taken in connection with sensitization to the hapten diphenylcyclopropenone (DPC). The receptor was isolated from a man aged 18 to 35 with alopecia areata. Some clones in this sample may be carry-over from other donors' samples. CDR3 nucleotides: TGTGCCAGCACCTATGGAAGGGGAAAGGCGAACACCATATATTTT. Protein: CASTYGRGKANTIYF.